This record looks at one TCR beta chain sequence and its context. The sample belongs to a study of blood T cell repertoires in COVID-19. Study background: Sample material is recorded as cDNA or gDNA derived from T cells, B-cell-depleted T cells, or PBMCs.

In germline, CDR1 is MGHRA, CDR2 YSYEKL. This CDR3 has 16 amino acids. Between the trimmed V and J ends, which lost 0 bases and 0 bases, there was a span of 8 bases. Original processing methods: Amplification of reference gene primers was used by the study to estimate nucleated cell counts. Profiled with immunoSEQ multiplex PCR; TCRdb holds only in-frame clones, not every one. The DNA gave D and trimming, while V, J and clone size come from that table. Of nearly 100,000 clones in the sample, less than 85% were seen once. The clonotype was recovered from a woman aged 55 to 70 with acute or convalescent COVID-19. The sample comprised peripheral blood. J is TRBJ2-2 and V is TRBV4-1; tentative D call: TRBD1 (6 bases). CDR3 sequence reads: CASSQENRANTGELFF. For the CDR3, the DNA is TGCGCCAGCAGCCAAGAAAACAGGGCGAACACCGGGGAGCTGTTTTTT.